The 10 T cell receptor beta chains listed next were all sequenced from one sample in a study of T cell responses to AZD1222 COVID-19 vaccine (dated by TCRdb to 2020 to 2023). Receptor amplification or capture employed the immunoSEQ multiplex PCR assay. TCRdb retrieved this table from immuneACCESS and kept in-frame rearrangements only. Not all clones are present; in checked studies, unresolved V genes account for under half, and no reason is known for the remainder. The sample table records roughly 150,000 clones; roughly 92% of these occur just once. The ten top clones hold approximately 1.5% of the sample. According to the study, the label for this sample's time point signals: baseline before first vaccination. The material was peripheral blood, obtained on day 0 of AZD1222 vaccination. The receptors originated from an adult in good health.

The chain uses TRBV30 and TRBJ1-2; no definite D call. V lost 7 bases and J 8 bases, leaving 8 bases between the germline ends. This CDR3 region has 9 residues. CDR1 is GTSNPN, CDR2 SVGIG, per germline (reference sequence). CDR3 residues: CALSTGYTF. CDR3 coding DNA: TGTGCCTTGTCGACCGGCTACACCTTC.

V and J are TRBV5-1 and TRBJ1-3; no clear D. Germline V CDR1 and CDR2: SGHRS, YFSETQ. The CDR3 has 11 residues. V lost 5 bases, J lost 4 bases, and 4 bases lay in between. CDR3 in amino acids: CASRFGNTIYF. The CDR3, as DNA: TGCGCCAGCAGGTTCGGAAACACCATATATTTT. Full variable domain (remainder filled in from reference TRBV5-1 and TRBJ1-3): KAGVTQTPRYLIKTRGQQVTLSCSPISGHRSVSWYQQTPGQGLQFLFEYFSETQRNKGNFPGRFSGRQFSNSRSEMNVSTLELGDSALYLCASRFGNTIYFGEGSWLTVV.

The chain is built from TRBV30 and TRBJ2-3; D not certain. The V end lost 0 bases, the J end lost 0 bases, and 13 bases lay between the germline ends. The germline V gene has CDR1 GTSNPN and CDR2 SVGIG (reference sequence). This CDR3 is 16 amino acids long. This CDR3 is CAWSVLGPASTDTQYF. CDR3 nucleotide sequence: TGTGCCTGGAGTGTACTGGGCCCGGCGAGCACAGATACGCAGTATTTT.

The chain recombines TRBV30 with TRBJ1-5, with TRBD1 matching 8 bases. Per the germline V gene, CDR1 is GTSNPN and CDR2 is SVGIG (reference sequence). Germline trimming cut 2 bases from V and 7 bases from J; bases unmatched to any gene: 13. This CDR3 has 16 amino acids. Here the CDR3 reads CAWSWQGAVDRQPQHF. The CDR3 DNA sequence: TGTGCCTGGAGTTGGCAGGGGGCTGTTGACCGACAGCCCCAGCATTTT. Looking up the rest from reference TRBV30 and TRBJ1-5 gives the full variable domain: SQTIHQWPATLVQPVGSPLSLECTVEGTSNPNLYWYRQAAGRGLQLLFYSVGIGQISSEVPQNLSASRPQDRQFILSSKKLLLSDSGFYLCAWSWQGAVDRQPQHFGDGTRLSIL.

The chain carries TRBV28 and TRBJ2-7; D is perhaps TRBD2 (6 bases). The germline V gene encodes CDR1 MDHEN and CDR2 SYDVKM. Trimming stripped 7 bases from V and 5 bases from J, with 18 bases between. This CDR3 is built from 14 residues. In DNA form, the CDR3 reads TGTGCCAGCACCCTAATGGGGCGGGGCAACGAGCAGTACTTC. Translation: CASTLMGRGNEQYF.

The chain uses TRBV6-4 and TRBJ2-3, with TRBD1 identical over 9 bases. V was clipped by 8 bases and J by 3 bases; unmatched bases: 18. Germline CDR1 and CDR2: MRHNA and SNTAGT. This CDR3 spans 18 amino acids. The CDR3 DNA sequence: TGTGCCAGCGGATATCTGACCACAGGGGGCGGTAGGACAGATACGCAGTATTTT. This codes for CASGYLTTGGGRTDTQYF.

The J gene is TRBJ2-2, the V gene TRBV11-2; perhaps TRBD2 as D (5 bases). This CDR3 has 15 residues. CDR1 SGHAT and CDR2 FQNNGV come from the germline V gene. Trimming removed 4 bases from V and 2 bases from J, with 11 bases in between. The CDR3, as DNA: TGTGCCAGCAGCTCCTCTAGCTACAACACCGGGGAGCTGTTTTTT. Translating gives CASSSSSYNTGELFF.

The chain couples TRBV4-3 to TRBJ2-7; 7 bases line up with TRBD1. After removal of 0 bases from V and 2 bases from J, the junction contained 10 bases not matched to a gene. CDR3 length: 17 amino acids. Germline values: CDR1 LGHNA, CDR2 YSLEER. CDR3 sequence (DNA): TGCGCCAGCAGCCAAGACAGACCGGGACAGCTACCCTACGAGCAGTACTTC. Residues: CASSQDRPGQLPYEQYF.

CDR3 nucleotides: TGTGCCAGCAGTTTAGGGAGGGGGAACTATGGCTACACCTTC. It is translated as CASSLGRGNYGYTF. This sequence joins TRBV27 and TRBJ1-2; tentatively, D is TRBD1 (6 bases). Trimming shortened V by 2 bases and J by 2 bases, and 9 bases separated the two germline ends. CDR1 and CDR2 (germline): MNHEY, SMNVEV (reference sequence). CDR3 length: 14 residues.

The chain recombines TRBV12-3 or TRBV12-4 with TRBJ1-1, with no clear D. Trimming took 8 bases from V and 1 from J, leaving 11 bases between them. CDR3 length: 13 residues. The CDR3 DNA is TGTGCCAGCTGCCGTACACGGAACACTGAAGCTTTCTTT. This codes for CASCRTRNTEAFF.